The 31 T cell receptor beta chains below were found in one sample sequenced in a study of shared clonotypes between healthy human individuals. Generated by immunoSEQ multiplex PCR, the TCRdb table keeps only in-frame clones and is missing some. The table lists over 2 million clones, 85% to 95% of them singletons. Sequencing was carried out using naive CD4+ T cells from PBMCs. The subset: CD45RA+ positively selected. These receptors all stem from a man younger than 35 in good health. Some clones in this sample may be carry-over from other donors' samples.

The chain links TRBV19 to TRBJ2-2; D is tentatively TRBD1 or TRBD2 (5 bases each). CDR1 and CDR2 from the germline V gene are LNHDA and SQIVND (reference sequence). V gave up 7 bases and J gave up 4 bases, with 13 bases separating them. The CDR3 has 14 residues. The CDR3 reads CASMVGRRTGELFF. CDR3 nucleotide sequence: TGTGCCAGTATGGTGGGACGGCGCACCGGGGAGCTGTTTTTT.

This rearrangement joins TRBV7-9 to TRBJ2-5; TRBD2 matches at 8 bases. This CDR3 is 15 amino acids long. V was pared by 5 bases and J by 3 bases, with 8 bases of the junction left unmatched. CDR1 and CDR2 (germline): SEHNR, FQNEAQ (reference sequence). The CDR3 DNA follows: TGTGCCAGCAGCCCCCAAACGGGGGGGAAAGAGACCCAGTACTTC. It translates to CASSPQTGGKETQYF.

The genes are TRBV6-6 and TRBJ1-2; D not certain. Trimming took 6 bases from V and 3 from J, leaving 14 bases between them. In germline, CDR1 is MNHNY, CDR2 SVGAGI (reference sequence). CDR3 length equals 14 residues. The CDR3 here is CASSPVGHDYGYTF. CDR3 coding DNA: TGTGCCAGCAGCCCAGTAGGGCATGACTATGGCTACACCTTC.

This CDR3 reads CASSPSPLGGVGTEAFF. CDR3 bases: TGTGCCAGCAGCCCGTCCCCCTTGGGGGGCGTCGGCACTGAAGCTTTCTTT. The rearrangement links TRBV9 to TRBJ1-1; D is perhaps TRBD1 (6 bases). V dropped 4 bases and J dropped 4 bases, with 23 bases sitting between them. Germline CDR1 SGDLS, CDR2 YYNGEE. The CDR3 covers 17 residues.

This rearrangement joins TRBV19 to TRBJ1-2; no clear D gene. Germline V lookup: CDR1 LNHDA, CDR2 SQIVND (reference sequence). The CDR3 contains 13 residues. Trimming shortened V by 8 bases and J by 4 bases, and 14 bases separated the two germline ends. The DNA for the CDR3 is TGTGCCAGTTCCCCGGGCACCGCCTATGGCTACACCTTC. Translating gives CASSPGTAYGYTF.

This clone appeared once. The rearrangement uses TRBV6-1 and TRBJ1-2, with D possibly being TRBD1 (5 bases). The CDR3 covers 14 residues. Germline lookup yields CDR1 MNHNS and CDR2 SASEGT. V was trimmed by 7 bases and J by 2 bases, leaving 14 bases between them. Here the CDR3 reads CASTNAGTNYGYTF. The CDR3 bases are TGTGCCAGCACAAATGCAGGGACCAACTATGGCTACACCTTC.

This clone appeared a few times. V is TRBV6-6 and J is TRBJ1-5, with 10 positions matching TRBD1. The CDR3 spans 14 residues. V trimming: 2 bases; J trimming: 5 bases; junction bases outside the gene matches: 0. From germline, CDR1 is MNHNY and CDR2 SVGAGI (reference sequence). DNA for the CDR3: TGTGCCAGCAGTTACGGACAGGGGGATCAGCCCCAGCATTTT. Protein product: CASSYGQGDQPQHF.

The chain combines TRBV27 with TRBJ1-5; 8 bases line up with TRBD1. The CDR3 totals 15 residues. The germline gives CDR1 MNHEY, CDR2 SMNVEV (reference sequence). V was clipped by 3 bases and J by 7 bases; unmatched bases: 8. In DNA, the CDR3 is TGTGCCAGCAGTTTGAGACAGGGGATCGGCCAGCCCCAGCATTTT. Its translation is CASSLRQGIGQPQHF.

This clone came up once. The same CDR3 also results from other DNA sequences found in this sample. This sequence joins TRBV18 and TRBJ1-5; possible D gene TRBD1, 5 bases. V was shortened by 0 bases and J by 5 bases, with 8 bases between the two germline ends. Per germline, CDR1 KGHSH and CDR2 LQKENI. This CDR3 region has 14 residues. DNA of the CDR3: TGTGCCAGCTCACCACCGGGAGGGGATCAGCCCCAGCATTTT. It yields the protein CASSPPGGDQPQHF.

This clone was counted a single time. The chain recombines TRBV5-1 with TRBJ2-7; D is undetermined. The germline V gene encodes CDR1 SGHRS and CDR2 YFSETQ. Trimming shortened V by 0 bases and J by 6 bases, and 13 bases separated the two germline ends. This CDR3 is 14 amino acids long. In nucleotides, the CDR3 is TGCGCCAGCAGCTTGGGAGCTCTAGGTGTCGAGCAGTACTTC. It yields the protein CASSLGALGVEQYF.

Here the CDR3 reads CATSSGDSVFNSRNQPQHF. The CDR3 DNA reads TGTGCCACCAGCTCGGGAGATTCTGTTTTCAATTCTCGGAATCAGCCCCAGCATTTT. The chain is built from TRBV15 and TRBJ1-5; D uncertain. V dropped 5 bases and J dropped 4 bases, with 27 bases sitting between them. CDR1 and CDR2 (germline): LNHNV, YYDKDF (reference sequence). The CDR3 contains 19 residues.

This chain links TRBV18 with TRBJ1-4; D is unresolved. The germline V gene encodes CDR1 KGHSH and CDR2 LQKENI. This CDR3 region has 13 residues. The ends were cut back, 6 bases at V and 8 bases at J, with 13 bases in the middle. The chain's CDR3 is CASSDPVGEKLFF. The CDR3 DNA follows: TGTGCCAGCTCCGACCCAGTCGGGGAAAAACTGTTTTTT.

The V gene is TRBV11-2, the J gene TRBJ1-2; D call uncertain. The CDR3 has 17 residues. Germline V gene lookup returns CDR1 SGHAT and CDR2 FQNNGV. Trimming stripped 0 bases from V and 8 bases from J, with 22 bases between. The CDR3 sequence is CASSLDRRSQAANGYTF. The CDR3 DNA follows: TGTGCCAGCAGCTTAGATCGGAGAAGCCAAGCAGCCAACGGCTACACCTTC.

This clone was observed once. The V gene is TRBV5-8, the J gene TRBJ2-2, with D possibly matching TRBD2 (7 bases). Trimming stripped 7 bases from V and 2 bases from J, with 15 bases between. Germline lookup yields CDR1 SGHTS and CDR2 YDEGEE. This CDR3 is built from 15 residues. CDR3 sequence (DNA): TGTGCCAGCTTCTGGGGGGGCGGCAACACCGGGGAGCTGTTTTTT. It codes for CASFWGGGNTGELFF. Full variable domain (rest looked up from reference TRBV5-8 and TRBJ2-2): EAGVTQSPTHLIKTRGQQATLRCSPISGHTSVYWYQQALGLGLQFLLWYDEGEERNRGNFPPRFSGRQFPNYSSELNVNALELEDSALYLCASFWGGGNTGELFFGEGSRLTVL.

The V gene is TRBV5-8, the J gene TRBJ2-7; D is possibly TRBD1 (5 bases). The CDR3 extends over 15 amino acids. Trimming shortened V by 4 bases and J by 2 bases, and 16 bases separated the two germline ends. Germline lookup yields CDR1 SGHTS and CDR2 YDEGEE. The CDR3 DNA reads TGTGCCAGCAGCCCTCAGGACATATGGGCCTACGAGCAGTACTTC. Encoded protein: CASSPQDIWAYEQYF.

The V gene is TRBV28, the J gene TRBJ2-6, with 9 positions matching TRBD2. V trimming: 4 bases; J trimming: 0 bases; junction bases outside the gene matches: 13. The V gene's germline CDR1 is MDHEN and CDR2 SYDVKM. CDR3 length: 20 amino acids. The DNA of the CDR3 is TGTGCCAGCAGTTCCCCCTATGGGGCGGGAGGGCCCTCTGGGGCCAACGTCCTGACTTTC. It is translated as CASSSPYGAGGPSGANVLTF. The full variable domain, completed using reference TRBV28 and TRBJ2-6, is DVKVTQSSRYLVKRTGEKVFLECVQDMDHENMFWYRQDPGLGLRLIYFSYDVKMKEKGDIPEGYSVSREKKERFSLILESASTNQTSMYLCASSSPYGAGGPSGANVLTFGAGSRLTVL.

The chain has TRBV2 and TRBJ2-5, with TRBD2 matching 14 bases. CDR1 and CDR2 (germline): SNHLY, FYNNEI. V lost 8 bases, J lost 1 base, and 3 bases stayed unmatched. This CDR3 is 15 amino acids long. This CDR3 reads CASGTSGSPQETQYF. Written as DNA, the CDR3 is TGTGCCAGCGGGACTAGCGGGAGCCCCCAAGAGACCCAGTACTTC.

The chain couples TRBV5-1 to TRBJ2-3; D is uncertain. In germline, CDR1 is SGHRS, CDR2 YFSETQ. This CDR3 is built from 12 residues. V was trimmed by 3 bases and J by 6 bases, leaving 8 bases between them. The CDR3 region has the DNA TGCGCCAGCAGCTGGAAGCGCGATACGCAGTATTTT. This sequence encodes CASSWKRDTQYF.

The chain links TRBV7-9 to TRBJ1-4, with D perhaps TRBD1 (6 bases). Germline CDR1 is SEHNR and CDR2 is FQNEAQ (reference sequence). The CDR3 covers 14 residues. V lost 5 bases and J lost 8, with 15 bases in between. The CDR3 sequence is CASSLSTGLEKLFF. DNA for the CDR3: TGTGCCAGCAGCCTATCAACAGGGTTGGAAAAACTGTTTTTT.

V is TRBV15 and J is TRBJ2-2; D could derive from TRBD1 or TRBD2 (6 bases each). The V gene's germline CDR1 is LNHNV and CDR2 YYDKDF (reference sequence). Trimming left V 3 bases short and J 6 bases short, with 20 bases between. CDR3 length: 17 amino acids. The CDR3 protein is CATSSLGAGSVSGELFF. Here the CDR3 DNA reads TGTGCCACCAGCAGCCTGGGGGCGGGATCGGTTTCCGGGGAGCTGTTTTTT.

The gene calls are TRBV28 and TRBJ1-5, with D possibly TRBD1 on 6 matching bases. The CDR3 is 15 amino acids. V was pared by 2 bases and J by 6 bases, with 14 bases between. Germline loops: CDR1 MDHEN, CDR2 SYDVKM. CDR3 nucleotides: TGTGCCAGCAGTTTAGGGGGGACAAGGGTTCAGCCCCAGCATTTT. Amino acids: CASSLGGTRVQPQHF.

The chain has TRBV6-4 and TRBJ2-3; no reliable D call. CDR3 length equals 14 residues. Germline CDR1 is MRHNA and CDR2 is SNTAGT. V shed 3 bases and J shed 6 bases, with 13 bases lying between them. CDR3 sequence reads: CASSETGLGDTQYF. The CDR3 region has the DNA TGTGCCAGCAGTGAGACGGGTTTGGGGGATACGCAGTATTTT.

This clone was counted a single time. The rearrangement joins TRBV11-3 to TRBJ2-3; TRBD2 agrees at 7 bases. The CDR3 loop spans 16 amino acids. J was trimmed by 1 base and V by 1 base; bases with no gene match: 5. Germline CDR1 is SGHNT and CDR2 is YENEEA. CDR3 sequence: CASSLGAAGRTDTQYF. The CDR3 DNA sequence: TGTGCCAGCAGCTTAGGAGCAGCGGGGCGCACAGATACGCAGTATTTT.

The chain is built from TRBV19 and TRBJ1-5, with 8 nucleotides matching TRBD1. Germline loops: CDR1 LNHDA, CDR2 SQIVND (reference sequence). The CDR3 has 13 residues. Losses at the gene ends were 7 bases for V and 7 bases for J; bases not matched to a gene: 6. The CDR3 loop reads CASTVTGVQPQHF. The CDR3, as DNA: TGTGCCAGTACCGTGACAGGGGTACAGCCCCAGCATTTT.

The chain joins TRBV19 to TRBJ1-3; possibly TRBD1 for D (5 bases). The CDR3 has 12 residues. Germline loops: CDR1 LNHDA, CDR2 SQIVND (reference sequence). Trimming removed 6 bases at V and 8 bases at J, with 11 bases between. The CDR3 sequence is CASRHTGDTIYF. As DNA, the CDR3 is TGTGCCAGTAGACACACAGGAGACACCATATATTTT.

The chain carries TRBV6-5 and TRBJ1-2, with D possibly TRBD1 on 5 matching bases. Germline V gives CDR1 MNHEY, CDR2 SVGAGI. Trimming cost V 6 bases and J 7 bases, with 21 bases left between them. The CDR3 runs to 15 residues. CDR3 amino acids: CASSKSPAGSIGYTF. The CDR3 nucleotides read TGTGCCAGCAGCAAATCCCCCGCAGGGTCGATTGGCTACACCTTC.

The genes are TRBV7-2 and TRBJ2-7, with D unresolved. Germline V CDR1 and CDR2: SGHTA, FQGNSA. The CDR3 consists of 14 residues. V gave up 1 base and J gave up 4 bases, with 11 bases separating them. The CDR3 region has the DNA TGTGCCAGCAGCTTAGGCGCAAGGCGGTACGAGCAGTACTTC. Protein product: CASSLGARRYEQYF.

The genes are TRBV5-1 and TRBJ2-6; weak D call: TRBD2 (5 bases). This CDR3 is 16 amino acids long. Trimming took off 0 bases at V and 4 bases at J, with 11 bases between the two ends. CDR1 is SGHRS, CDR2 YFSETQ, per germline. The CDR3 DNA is TGCGCCAGCAGCTTGGAGAGGGTTACCGGGGCCAACGTCCTGACTTTC. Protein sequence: CASSLERVTGANVLTF.

The CDR3 coding sequence is TGTGCCATCAGTGAACAACAGGGTCGCACTTCACCCCTCCACTTT. Residues: CAISEQQGRTSPLHF. The chain combines TRBV10-3 with TRBJ1-6; the D gene is possibly TRBD1 (6 bases). CDR1 is ENHRY, CDR2 SYGVKD, per germline. V was cut by 3 bases and J by 9 bases, with 15 bases left in between. This CDR3 has 15 residues.

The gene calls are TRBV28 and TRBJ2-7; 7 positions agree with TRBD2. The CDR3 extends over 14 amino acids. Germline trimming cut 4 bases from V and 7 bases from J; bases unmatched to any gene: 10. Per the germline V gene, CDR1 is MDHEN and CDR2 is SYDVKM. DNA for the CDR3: TGTGCCAGCAGTTCTACTTCCCTCGGGGGGGAGCAGTACTTC. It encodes CASSSTSLGGEQYF. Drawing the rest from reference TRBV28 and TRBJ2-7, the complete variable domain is DVKVTQSSRYLVKRTGEKVFLECVQDMDHENMFWYRQDPGLGLRLIYFSYDVKMKEKGDIPEGYSVSREKKERFSLILESASTNQTSMYLCASSSTSLGGEQYFGPGTRLTVT.

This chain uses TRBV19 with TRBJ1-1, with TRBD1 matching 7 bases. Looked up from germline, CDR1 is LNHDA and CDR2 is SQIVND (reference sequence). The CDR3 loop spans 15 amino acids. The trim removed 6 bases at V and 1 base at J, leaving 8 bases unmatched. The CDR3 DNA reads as TGTGCCAGTAGCTTGACAGGGCGAGGGAACACTGAAGCTTTCTTT. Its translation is CASSLTGRGNTEAFF.